The present entry profiles one T cell receptor beta chain with its context. Using immunoSEQ multiplex PCR, the repertoire was profiled, and TCRdb retains in-frame clones only, with some absent. The data contain some 190,000 clones, under 80% of them seen just once; the ten biggest clones take up about a sixth. The CDR3 extends over 14 amino acids. Germline CDR1 MNHNY, CDR2 SVGAGI (reference sequence). V shed 5 bases, J shed 5 bases, and the junction held 3 bases outside the gene matches. This entry comes from a study of blood T cell repertoires in COVID-19. What was sequenced was PBMCs or T cells enriched from blood (not recorded which). The clonotype originates from a woman in her forties or fifties with acute COVID-19. V gene TRBV6-6 combines with J gene TRBJ1-5; 10 bases fit TRBD1. The CDR3 loop is CASSTGQGYQPQHF. The CDR3 coding sequence is TGTGCCAGCAGTACGGGACAGGGGTATCAGCCCCAGCATTTT.